The source of this T cell receptor (beta chain) is a study of post-analysis software for immune sequencing data. Study overall: Relapsing-remitting, secondary progressive and progressive-relapsing multiple sclerosis were all included among the disease courses.

cDNA libraries of TCR beta carried unique molecular identifiers. In TCRdb, the PCR reads were re-called with MiXCR into one record per CDR3 protein. The sample records some 800,000 distinct CDR3 sequences, around 45% being singletons. Germline loops: CDR1 DFQATT, CDR2 SNEGSKA (reference sequence). V was cut by 7 bases and J by 0 bases, with 10 bases left in between. The CDR3 consists of 13 residues. Notes on the study in general: TRBV segments more frequent in patients than in controls numbered several and included TRBV5-6, TRBV5-1 and TRBV20-1.

This clonotype was detected only a few times. Its antigen is currently unknown. Material: blood. This TCR came from a girl between 10 and 17 years old with multiple sclerosis. This sequence joins TRBV20-1 and TRBJ2-1; D is uncertain. CDR3 in amino acids: CSVQTFSYNEQFF. DNA for the CDR3: TGCAGTGTTCAGACATTCTCCTACAATGAGCAGTTCTTC.